A selection of T cell receptor beta chains follows, all from one sample in a study of cytomegalovirus exposure and HLA in healthy donors. The repertoire was sequenced with immunoSEQ multiplex PCR; TCRdb's copy has only in-frame clones and lacks some. The sample consists of some 71,000 clones, approximately 74% of them appearing once. Input material: PBMCs. These receptors were collected from a woman younger than 45 in good health and CMV-seropositive. The CDR3 runs from the conserved cysteine through the conserved F or W. The order of the fields is D gene, V gene, clone size, J gene, CDR3 protein, CDR3 DNA. The D gene is left open where the match is weak. Clone size is shown for a subset of rows, as once, few, many or a class of expanded clone.

D gene: TRBD2; V gene: TRBV5-1; clone size: few; J gene: TRBJ2-2; CDR3 protein: CASSLLRPSGLNTGELFF; CDR3 DNA: TGCGCCAGCAGCCTCCTTCGGCCTAGCGGATTGAACACCGGGGAGCTGTTTTTT
D gene: TRBD2; V gene: TRBV5-4; clone size: once; J gene: TRBJ2-3; CDR3 protein: CASSLWEGSDTQYF; CDR3 DNA: TGTGCCAGCAGCTTGTGGGAGGGGTCTGATACGCAGTATTTT
D gene: TRBD1; V gene: TRBV29-1; clone size: -; J gene: TRBJ1-2; CDR3 protein: CSVTGTGEIGNYGYTF; CDR3 DNA: TGCAGCGTTACCGGGACAGGGGAAATTGGGAACTATGGCTACACCTTC
D gene: TRBD2; V gene: TRBV28; clone size: few; J gene: TRBJ2-1; CDR3 protein: CASSSSGSSYNEQFF; CDR3 DNA: TGTGCCAGCAGTTCCAGCGGGAGCTCCTACAATGAGCAGTTCTTC
D gene: -; V gene: TRBV7-9; clone size: few; J gene: TRBJ1-2; CDR3 protein: CASSQDFYGYTF; CDR3 DNA: TGTGCCAGCAGCCAGGATTTCTATGGCTACACCTTC
D gene: -; V gene: TRBV4-3; clone size: -; J gene: TRBJ1-1; CDR3 protein: CASSLPTGSWAFF; CDR3 DNA: TGCGCCAGCAGCTTGCCCACAGGGAGCTGGGCTTTCTTT
D gene: TRBD1; V gene: TRBV7-9; clone size: -; J gene: TRBJ1-1; CDR3 protein: CASSYDRVAFF; CDR3 DNA: TGTGCCAGCAGCTACGACAGGGTAGCTTTCTTT
D gene: -; V gene: TRBV28; clone size: -; J gene: TRBJ1-2; CDR3 protein: CASSSSGTRSDGYTF; CDR3 DNA: TGTGCCAGCAGTTCATCCGGGACACGAAGCGATGGCTACACCTTC
D gene: TRBD2; V gene: TRBV25-1; clone size: few; J gene: TRBJ2-3; CDR3 protein: CASSRSLAGGRDTQYF; CDR3 DNA: TGTGCCAGCAGTCGATCACTAGCGGGAGGGCGGGATACGCAGTATTTT
D gene: -; V gene: TRBV30; clone size: -; J gene: TRBJ1-5; CDR3 protein: CAWGGSNQPQHF; CDR3 DNA: TGTGCCTGGGGAGGGAGTAATCAGCCCCAGCATTTT
D gene: -; V gene: TRBV7-2; clone size: -; J gene: TRBJ2-7; CDR3 protein: CASSPGWVGGTYEQYF; CDR3 DNA: TGTGCCAGCAGCCCCGGCTGGGTTGGCGGGACCTACGAGCAGTACTTC
D gene: -; V gene: TRBV25-1; clone size: -; J gene: TRBJ2-7; CDR3 protein: CASKVNYEQYF; CDR3 DNA: TGTGCCTCTAAGGTGAACTACGAGCAGTACTTC
D gene: -; V gene: TRBV7-9; clone size: -; J gene: TRBJ1-1; CDR3 protein: CASSLGALNTEAFF; CDR3 DNA: TGTGCCAGCAGCTTGGGGGCCCTGAACACTGAAGCTTTCTTT
D gene: TRBD1; V gene: TRBV10-2; clone size: few; J gene: TRBJ1-1; CDR3 protein: CATQGVQGDTEAFF; CDR3 DNA: TGCGCCACGCAGGGGGTCCAAGGGGACACTGAAGCTTTCTTT
D gene: -; V gene: TRBV6-5; clone size: -; J gene: TRBJ2-3; CDR3 protein: CASSLDRITDTQYF; CDR3 DNA: TGTGCCAGCAGCTTGGACAGAATCACAGATACGCAGTATTTT
D gene: TRBD2; V gene: TRBV6-6; clone size: -; J gene: TRBJ2-5; CDR3 protein: CASSYPLAGGQETQYF; CDR3 DNA: TGTGCCAGCAGTTACCCACTAGCGGGAGGGCAAGAGACCCAGTACTTC
D gene: TRBD1; V gene: TRBV10-3; clone size: -; J gene: TRBJ1-2; CDR3 protein: CAISRDRGSYGYTF; CDR3 DNA: TGTGCCATCAGCCGGGACAGGGGATCCTATGGCTACACCTTC
D gene: TRBD2; V gene: TRBV7-9; clone size: once; J gene: TRBJ2-7; CDR3 protein: CASSLGGVSGEQYF; CDR3 DNA: TGTGCCAGCAGCCTCGGGGGGGTCTCTGGAGAGCAGTACTTC
D gene: -; V gene: TRBV7-6; clone size: -; J gene: TRBJ1-1; CDR3 protein: CASSRGGSEDKAFF; CDR3 DNA: TGTGCCAGCAGCCGAGGTGGGTCGGAGGATAAAGCTTTCTTT
D gene: -; V gene: TRBV11-2; clone size: -; J gene: TRBJ1-1; CDR3 protein: CASSFDRAEAFF; CDR3 DNA: TGTGCCAGCAGCTTTGATCGGGCTGAAGCTTTCTTT
D gene: -; V gene: TRBV28; clone size: -; J gene: TRBJ2-7; CDR3 protein: CASSFPGQGYEQYF; CDR3 DNA: TGTGCCAGCAGTTTTCCGGGACAAGGCTACGAGCAGTACTTC
D gene: -; V gene: TRBV28; clone size: -; J gene: TRBJ1-5; CDR3 protein: CASSNRPGGSNQPQHF; CDR3 DNA: TGTGCCAGCAGTAACCGGCCGGGGGGAAGCAATCAGCCCCAGCATTTT
D gene: -; V gene: TRBV30; clone size: -; J gene: TRBJ2-7; CDR3 protein: CAWNPSPRQSSYEQYF; CDR3 DNA: TGTGCCTGGAATCCTTCCCCCAGGCAGAGCTCCTACGAGCAGTACTTC
D gene: TRBD2; V gene: TRBV9; clone size: -; J gene: TRBJ2-7; CDR3 protein: CASSVSGSPSNFYEQYF; CDR3 DNA: TGTGCCAGCAGCGTAAGCGGGAGCCCCTCGAACTTTTACGAGCAGTACTTC
D gene: TRBD1; V gene: TRBV5-8; clone size: few; J gene: TRBJ2-7; CDR3 protein: CASSPDRGRASYEQYF; CDR3 DNA: TGTGCCAGCAGCCCGGACAGGGGGCGGGCCTCCTACGAGCAGTACTTC
D gene: TRBD2; V gene: TRBV11-2; clone size: -; J gene: TRBJ2-3; CDR3 protein: CASSRLAGGDTQYF; CDR3 DNA: TGTGCCAGCAGCCGACTAGCGGGAGGAGATACGCAGTATTTT
D gene: -; V gene: TRBV5-1; clone size: -; J gene: TRBJ2-1; CDR3 protein: CASSSGSPPDEQFF; CDR3 DNA: TGCGCCAGCAGCTCAGGATCTCCCCCGGATGAGCAGTTCTTC
D gene: TRBD1; V gene: TRBV6-1; clone size: -; J gene: TRBJ1-2; CDR3 protein: CASSDGTGYGYTF; CDR3 DNA: TGTGCCAGCAGTGATGGGACAGGGTATGGCTACACCTTC
D gene: -; V gene: TRBV4-1; clone size: -; J gene: TRBJ1-1; CDR3 protein: CASSTGGGYTEAFF; CDR3 DNA: TGCGCCAGCTCCACCGGGGGTGGGTACACTGAAGCTTTCTTT
D gene: -; V gene: TRBV18; clone size: -; J gene: TRBJ1-1; CDR3 protein: CASSPRTGKNTEAFF; CDR3 DNA: TGTGCCAGCTCCCCTCGTACGGGGAAGAACACTGAAGCTTTCTTT
D gene: TRBD2; V gene: TRBV18; clone size: few; J gene: TRBJ2-7; CDR3 protein: CASSPLLAAYAGEQYF; CDR3 DNA: TGTGCCAGCTCACCACTTCTAGCGGCCTATGCAGGCGAGCAGTACTTC
D gene: -; V gene: TRBV30; clone size: -; J gene: TRBJ2-5; CDR3 protein: CAWNNNQETQYF; CDR3 DNA: TGTGCCTGGAATAACAACCAAGAGACCCAGTACTTC
D gene: TRBD1; V gene: TRBV30; clone size: -; J gene: TRBJ2-3; CDR3 protein: CAWSEDRGLTDTQYF; CDR3 DNA: TGTGCCTGGAGTGAAGACAGGGGGCTAACAGATACGCAGTATTTT
D gene: -; V gene: TRBV9; clone size: once; J gene: TRBJ2-1; CDR3 protein: CASSVLYNEQFF; CDR3 DNA: TGTGCCAGCAGCGTCCTTTACAATGAGCAGTTCTTC
D gene: -; V gene: TRBV5-1; clone size: -; J gene: TRBJ2-5; CDR3 protein: CASSPRTGEETQYF; CDR3 DNA: TGCGCCAGCAGCCCCAGGACGGGGGAAGAGACCCAGTACTTC
D gene: -; V gene: TRBV11-2; clone size: -; J gene: TRBJ1-1; CDR3 protein: CASSSRRVGGNTEAFF; CDR3 DNA: TGTGCCAGCAGTTCACGCCGAGTCGGTGGGAACACTGAAGCTTTCTTT
D gene: -; V gene: TRBV2; clone size: -; J gene: TRBJ1-5; CDR3 protein: CASSESGRERGQPQHF; CDR3 DNA: TGTGCCAGCAGTGAATCGGGCAGGGAGAGGGGGCAGCCCCAGCATTTT
D gene: -; V gene: TRBV9; clone size: few; J gene: TRBJ2-7; CDR3 protein: CASSVGEGRGEQYF; CDR3 DNA: TGTGCCAGCAGCGTAGGAGAGGGCCGTGGCGAGCAGTACTTC
D gene: TRBD1; V gene: TRBV5-1; clone size: few; J gene: TRBJ2-2; CDR3 protein: CASSLQGYTGELFF; CDR3 DNA: TGCGCCAGCAGCCTACAGGGGTACACCGGGGAGCTGTTTTTT
D gene: TRBD1; V gene: TRBV30; clone size: -; J gene: TRBJ1-2; CDR3 protein: CAWSTGGSYGYTF; CDR3 DNA: TGTGCCTGGAGTACAGGGGGCTCCTATGGCTACACCTTC
D gene: -; V gene: TRBV5-1; clone size: -; J gene: TRBJ1-1; CDR3 protein: CASSFGNSLDTEAFF; CDR3 DNA: TGCGCCAGCAGCTTCGGTAACAGTCTGGACACTGAAGCTTTCTTT
D gene: TRBD1; V gene: TRBV6-4; clone size: -; J gene: TRBJ1-2; CDR3 protein: CASSDSSRGAYGYTF; CDR3 DNA: TGTGCCAGCAGTGACTCGAGCAGGGGGGCCTATGGCTACACCTTC
D gene: -; V gene: TRBV28; clone size: once; J gene: TRBJ1-2; CDR3 protein: CATRGGAGYGYTF; CDR3 DNA: TGTGCCACCCGGGGAGGGGCGGGCTATGGCTACACCTTC
D gene: -; V gene: TRBV14; clone size: -; J gene: TRBJ2-3; CDR3 protein: CASSLEGRTDTQYF; CDR3 DNA: TGTGCCAGCAGCCTAGAGGGGCGCACAGATACGCAGTATTTT
D gene: TRBD1; V gene: TRBV7-7; clone size: -; J gene: TRBJ2-5; CDR3 protein: CASSTGDRGRETQYF; CDR3 DNA: TGTGCTAGCAGCACCGGGGACAGGGGTAGGGAGACCCAGTACTTC
D gene: -; V gene: TRBV29-1; clone size: -; J gene: TRBJ2-2; CDR3 protein: CSVPELLEKRTGELFF; CDR3 DNA: TGCAGCGTTCCTGAGCTTCTAGAGAAGCGTACCGGGGAGCTGTTTTTT
D gene: TRBD2; V gene: TRBV7-6; clone size: -; J gene: TRBJ2-7; CDR3 protein: CASSPARLAGTYEQYF; CDR3 DNA: TGTGCCAGCAGCCCCGCCCGGCTAGCGGGAACCTACGAGCAGTACTTC
D gene: TRBD2; V gene: TRBV6-1; clone size: -; J gene: TRBJ2-3; CDR3 protein: CVTWSGSGARDTQYF; CDR3 DNA: TGTGTCACTTGGTCCGGTAGCGGGGCTCGAGATACGCAGTATTTT